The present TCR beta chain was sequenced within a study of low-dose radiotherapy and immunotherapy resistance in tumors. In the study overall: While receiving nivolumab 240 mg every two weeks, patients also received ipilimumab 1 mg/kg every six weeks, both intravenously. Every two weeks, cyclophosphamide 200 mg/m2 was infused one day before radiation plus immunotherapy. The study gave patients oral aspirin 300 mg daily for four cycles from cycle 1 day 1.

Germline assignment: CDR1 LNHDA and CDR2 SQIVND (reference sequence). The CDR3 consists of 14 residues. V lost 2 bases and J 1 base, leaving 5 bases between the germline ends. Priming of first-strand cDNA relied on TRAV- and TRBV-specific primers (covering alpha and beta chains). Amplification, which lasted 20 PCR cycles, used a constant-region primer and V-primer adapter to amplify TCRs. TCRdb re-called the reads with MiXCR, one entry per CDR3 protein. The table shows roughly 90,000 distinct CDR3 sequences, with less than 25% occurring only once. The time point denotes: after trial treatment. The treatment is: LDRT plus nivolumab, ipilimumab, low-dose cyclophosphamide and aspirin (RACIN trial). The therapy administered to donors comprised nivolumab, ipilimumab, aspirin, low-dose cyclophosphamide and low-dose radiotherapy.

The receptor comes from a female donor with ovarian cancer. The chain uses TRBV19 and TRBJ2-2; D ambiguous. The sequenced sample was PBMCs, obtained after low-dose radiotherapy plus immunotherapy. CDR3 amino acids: CASSINRNTGELFF. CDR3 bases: TGTGCCAGTAGTATAAACCGGAACACCGGGGAGCTGTTTTTT.